A selection of T cell receptor beta chains follows, all from one sample in a study of T-cell memory formation after mild COVID-19. MiXCR, run by TCRdb on the 5' RACE reads, gives a single entry per CDR3 protein. The profile covers approximately 210,000 distinct CDR3 sequences, with around 25% appearing a single time and about an eighth taken by the ten largest. The sample comprised PBMCs or a T cell subset sorted from them (not recorded which). These receptors came from an adult woman who had mild COVID-19 (a few samples of this study predate the infection). Cell type and time point are not known. CDR3s include the opening cysteine and the closing phenylalanine or tryptophan. The D gene is left open where the match is weak. The size entry is marked missing in some rows and otherwise reads once, few, many or a size class.

TRBV5-1,NA,NA,14,TRBJ1-1,TGCGCCAGCAGTGTTCAGACGGGGAACACTGAAGCTTTCTTT,CASSVQTGNTEAFF
TRBV4-2,NA,NA,16,TRBJ1-2,TGTGCCAGCAGCGGAAACCCCCAGGGAGCGATAAATGGCTACACCTTC,CASSGNPQGAINGYTF
TRBV29-1,NA,NA,15,TRBJ1-2,TGCAGCGTTGAAGATCATTATAGAGGTGGGAATGGCTACACCTTC,CSVEDHYRGGNGYTF
TRBV3-1,NA,NA,14,TRBJ1-2,TGTGCCAGCAGCCCCGATGGGGGCGTTTTTGGCTACACCTTC,CASSPDGGVFGYTF
TRBV24-1,NA,NA,13,TRBJ1-2,TGTGCCACCAGTCCACAGGGAAACTATGGCTACACCTTC,CATSPQGNYGYTF
TRBV6-4,few,NA,15,TRBJ2-1,TGTGCCAGCAGGGAGGAGGGGAGCTCCTACAATGAGCAGTTCTTC,CASREEGSSYNEQFF
TRBV5-1,once,TRBD1,13,TRBJ2-5,TGCGCCAGCAGCAGGACAGGCCAAGAGACCCAGTACTTC,CASSRTGQETQYF
TRBV4-2,few,TRBD2,20,TRBJ2-7,TGTGCCAGCAGCCAAGATATGGAGCCCGGGACTAGCGGGGGTTTTAACGAGCAGTACTTC,CASSQDMEPGTSGGFNEQYF
TRBV4-3,few,NA,16,TRBJ2-5,TGCGCCAGCAGCCGAGGCTGGGACACTAACCAAGAGACCCAGTACTTC,CASSRGWDTNQETQYF
TRBV7-9,NA,TRBD2,15,TRBJ2-5,TGTGCCAGCAGCTTAGATAGGCTAGCGGAAGAGACCCAGTACTTC,CASSLDRLAEETQYF
TRBV5-1,few,NA,15,TRBJ2-7,TGCGCCAGCACCCCGGCAGGCAGAACCTCCTACGAGCAGTACTTC,CASTPAGRTSYEQYF
TRBV2,NA,NA,13,TRBJ2-7,TGTGCCAGCAGTGAACAGGCCTCCTACGAGCAGTACTTC,CASSEQASYEQYF
TRBV10-3,many,TRBD2,11,TRBJ2-1,TGTGCCATCAGTGATGGGACTAGCGTCTTCTTC,CAISDGTSVFF
TRBV20-1,NA,TRBD2,15,TRBJ2-1,TGCAGTGCTAGCCCCCCGGCGGGGGTCTACAATGAGCAGTTCTTC,CSASPPAGVYNEQFF
TRBV6-6,NA,NA,17,TRBJ2-3,TGTGCCAGCCTTGGGGTTTTTGGGCGGGAATACACAGATACGCAGTATTTT,CASLGVFGREYTDTQYF
TRBV12-3/TRBV12-4,few,NA,13,TRBJ1-1,TGTGCCACCTCATCCAGATTGAACACTGAAGCTTTCTTT,CATSSRLNTEAFF
TRBV3-1,many,NA,14,TRBJ2-7,TGTGCCAGCAGCCAAGGGACCGTGAGGGACGAGCAGTACTTC,CASSQGTVRDEQYF
TRBV2,few,NA,13,TRBJ2-2,TGTGCCAGCGTAACTAGTAGAACCGGGGAGCTGTTTTTT,CASVTSRTGELFF
TRBV7-2,NA,TRBD1,14,TRBJ2-5,TGTGCCAGCAGCTCACAGGGGGTCGGAGAGACCCAGTACTTC,CASSSQGVGETQYF
TRBV4-1,few,TRBD1,16,TRBJ1-1,TGCGCCAGCGGCAACGATCCAGGGGGCGCGAGCACTGAAGCTTTCTTT,CASGNDPGGASTEAFF
TRBV7-8,NA,NA,17,TRBJ2-3,TGTGCCAGCAGCTTTTCCCGGGCGCAGCTAAGCACAGATACGCAGTATTTT,CASSFSRAQLSTDTQYF
TRBV7-9,few,NA,14,TRBJ2-7,TGTGCCAGCACATCGGATCCTCTACGCTACGAGCAGTACTTC,CASTSDPLRYEQYF
TRBV12-3/TRBV12-4,few,NA,14,TRBJ1-1,TGTGCCAGCAGAACGGGACCGTTGAACACTGAAGCTTTCTTT,CASRTGPLNTEAFF
TRBV28,NA,NA,14,TRBJ2-1,TGTGCCAGCAGTTTTGTTCCGGGCTCCAATGAGCAGTTCTTC,CASSFVPGSNEQFF
TRBV20-1,NA,TRBD2,15,TRBJ2-3,TGCAGTGCTAGAAATCGGGGGGGCCCCACAGATACGCAGTATTTT,CSARNRGGPTDTQYF
TRBV12-3/TRBV12-4,few,NA,12,TRBJ2-7,TGTGCCAGCAGTTCGGCGCTCTACGAGCAGTACTTC,CASSSALYEQYF
TRBV14,NA,NA,12,TRBJ2-7,TGTGCCAGCAGCCAATTCGGGTACGAGCAGTACTTC,CASSQFGYEQYF
TRBV11-2,NA,NA,14,TRBJ2-7,TGTGCCAGCAGCTTAGTTGGGTCCTCCTACGAGCAGTACTTC,CASSLVGSSYEQYF
TRBV7-2,NA,NA,12,TRBJ2-3,TGTGCCAGCAGTAAAACGGGGAATACGCAGTATTTT,CASSKTGNTQYF
TRBV20-1,NA,NA,15,TRBJ2-1,TGCAGTGCAGTCGGGGGATTGGGGTCCTACAATGAGCAGTTCTTC,CSAVGGLGSYNEQFF
TRBV15,NA,NA,13,TRBJ2-3,TGTGCCACCAGCAGGCGGGTCACAGATACGCAGTATTTT,CATSRRVTDTQYF
TRBV6-5,few,NA,14,TRBJ1-5,TGTGCCAGCAGCGCTGTAGCTAGCAATCAGCCCCAGCATTTT,CASSAVASNQPQHF
TRBV18,NA,NA,17,TRBJ1-3,TGTGCCAGCTCACCAATGAGACGGGAGAAAGCTGGAAACACCATATATTTT,CASSPMRREKAGNTIYF
TRBV15,NA,NA,14,TRBJ1-2,TGTGCCACCAGCAGAGATTTCCAGGACACCGCGGGCACCTTC,CATSRDFQDTAGTF
TRBV24-1,few,NA,13,TRBJ1-1,TGTGCCACCAGATTCGGAGGCGCAGGGAAAGCTTTCTTT,CATRFGGAGKAFF
TRBV29-1,few,TRBD2,16,TRBJ2-2,TGCAGCGTTTGGGCTGTGAGCGGGAGGGCCGCCGGGGAGCTGTTTTTT,CSVWAVSGRAAGELFF
TRBV4-1,NA,TRBD1,15,TRBJ2-7,TGCGCCAGCAGCCAAGTAAGGGGACAGGGGTACGAGCAGTACTTC,CASSQVRGQGYEQYF
TRBV6-2/TRBV6-3,NA,NA,16,TRBJ2-3,TGTGCCAGCAGTTTCGGACAGATTGAAAGCACAGATACGCAGTATTTT,CASSFGQIESTDTQYF
TRBV7-8,NA,TRBD1,15,TRBJ1-1,TGTGCCAGCAGCCATCGACAGGGGATGGTCACTGAAGCTTTCTTT,CASSHRQGMVTEAFF
TRBV11-2,NA,TRBD1,14,TRBJ1-6,TGTGCCAGCAGCGGGGGACAGCATAATTCACCCCTCCACTTT,CASSGGQHNSPLHF
TRBV6-5,NA,TRBD1,13,TRBJ1-5,TGTGCCAGCAGTGGCAGGGGGCATCAGCCCCAGCATTTT,CASSGRGHQPQHF
TRBV7-8,NA,NA,13,TRBJ2-3,TGTGCCAGCACCTACGACACGGCAGATACGCAGTATTTT,CASTYDTADTQYF
TRBV4-2,NA,TRBD2,17,TRBJ2-2,TGTGCCAGCAGCCGCGTCGGACTAGCGGAAGACACCGGGGAGCTGTTTTTT,CASSRVGLAEDTGELFF
TRBV6-5,NA,NA,15,TRBJ1-3,TGTGCCAGCAGTTACTCGGGGGCGAAAGGAAACACCATATATTTT,CASSYSGAKGNTIYF
TRBV20-1,NA,TRBD1,16,TRBJ2-1,TGCAGTGCTAGAGATCCCGGGACAGTCTCCTACAATGAGCAGTTCTTC,CSARDPGTVSYNEQFF
TRBV5-1,NA,NA,15,TRBJ2-1,TGCGCCAGCAGCTTGGCGGCCCCGCTAGGTGTTGAGCAGTTCTTC,CASSLAAPLGVEQFF